This T cell receptor beta chain was recovered during a study of T-cell reconstitution after alpha-beta-depleted transplantation in children. Unique molecular identifiers featured in how the TCRbeta library was prepared. From the PCR reads, TCRdb called clonotypes with MiXCR, one entry per CDR3 protein. The profile covers roughly 200,000 distinct CDR3 sequences, with about 15% appearing a single time and under 15% taken by the ten largest. This clonotype was seen a few times. Germline V gene lookup returns CDR1 SQVTM and CDR2 ANQGSEA. The CDR3 is 13 amino acids. V gave up 7 bases and J gave up 4 bases, with 16 bases separating them.

Sequenced here: PBMCs from the stem cell graft donor, sampled from the stem cell graft. The sequence was collected from a human donor who donated a stem cell graft to a child with acute lymphoblastic leukemia. The rearrangement links TRBV29-1 to TRBJ1-2; D is ambiguous. The CDR3 is CSADPVDFYGYTF. For the CDR3, the DNA is TGCAGCGCCGACCCCGTGGACTTCTATGGCTACACCTTC.